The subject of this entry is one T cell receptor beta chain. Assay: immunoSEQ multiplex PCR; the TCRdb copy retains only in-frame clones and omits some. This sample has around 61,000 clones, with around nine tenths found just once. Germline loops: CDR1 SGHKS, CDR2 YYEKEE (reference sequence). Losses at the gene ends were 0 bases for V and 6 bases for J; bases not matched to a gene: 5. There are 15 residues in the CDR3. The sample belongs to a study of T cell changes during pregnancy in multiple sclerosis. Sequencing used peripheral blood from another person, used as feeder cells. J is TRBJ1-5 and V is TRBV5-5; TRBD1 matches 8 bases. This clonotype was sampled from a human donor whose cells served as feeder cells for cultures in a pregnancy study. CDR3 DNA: TGTGCCAGCAGCTTGGCCGCAGGGGGCGTTCAGCCCCAGCATTTT. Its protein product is CASSLAAGGVQPQHF.